The 19 T cell receptor beta chains reported below all come from one sample, sequenced in a study of blood T cell repertoires in COVID-19. Only in-frame clones appear in the TCRdb table, and some are missing; sequencing was by immunoSEQ multiplex PCR. The sample comprises a few hundred thousand clones, approximately 84% of which are singletons, and 0.9% to 1.2% rests with the top ten. The material sequenced was PBMCs or T cells enriched from blood (not recorded which). The receptors stem from a woman in her thirties who had recovered from COVID-19.

The chain carries TRBV5-1 and TRBJ2-1, with 7 bases matching TRBD2. CDR1 is SGHRS and CDR2 is YFSETQ in the germline V gene. The V and J ends lost 4 bases and 7 bases, in that order; junction bases with no gene match: 14. This CDR3 has 16 residues. CDR3 nucleotides: TGCGCCAGCAGCCTCGTCCCTAGCGGTATGGTTAATGAGCAGTTCTTC. Translating gives CASSLVPSGMVNEQFF.

This chain connects TRBV2 to TRBJ2-5; 8 bases align to TRBD2. Per germline, CDR1 SNHLY and CDR2 FYNNEI. The CDR3 loop spans 14 amino acids. J gave up 7 bases and V 6 bases, and 10 bases lay outside the gene matches. CDR3 amino acids: CASRKDSGGPTQYF. The CDR3 DNA follows: TGTGCCAGCAGGAAGGACAGCGGGGGACCGACCCAGTACTTC.

This clone was recorded only once. This chain links TRBV28 with TRBJ1-2; 9 bases agree with TRBD1. Looked up from germline, CDR1 is MDHEN and CDR2 is SYDVKM. CDR3 length: 17 residues. V shed 1 base and J 3 bases; nucleotides not matched to a gene: 9. Here the CDR3 DNA reads TGTGCCAGCAGTTTATCGACAGGGGGTGAGACTTACTATGGCTACACCTTC. The encoded protein is CASSLSTGGETYYGYTF.

The chain recombines TRBV28 with TRBJ2-1, with TRBD2 matching 10 bases. The length of the CDR3 is 15 residues. Losses at the gene ends were 6 bases for V and 4 bases for J; bases not matched to a gene: 6. Germline CDR1 reads MDHEN; CDR2 reads SYDVKM. The CDR3 sequence is CASSQTSGVYNEQFF. In DNA, the CDR3 is TGTGCCAGCAGCCAAACTAGCGGGGTATACAATGAGCAGTTCTTC. Based on the CDR3 plus reference TRBV28 and TRBJ2-1, the full variable domain is DVKVTQSSRYLVKRTGEKVFLECVQDMDHENMFWYRQDPGLGLRLIYFSYDVKMKEKGDIPEGYSVSREKKERFSLILESASTNQTSMYLCASSQTSGVYNEQFFGPGTRLTVL.

This chain joins TRBV2 and TRBJ2-7; tentative D call: TRBD2 (5 bases). V was cut by 6 bases and J by 3 bases, with 12 bases left in between. Looked up from germline, CDR1 is SNHLY and CDR2 is FYNNEI. This CDR3 region has 13 residues. This CDR3 reads CASRVNEGYEQYF. The CDR3 DNA is TGTGCCAGCAGGGTCAATGAGGGCTACGAGCAGTACTTC.

V usage is TRBV5-4 and J usage is TRBJ2-3; D unresolved. The CDR3 has 15 amino acids. Trimming left V 0 bases short and J 1 base short, with 9 bases between. Germline lookup yields CDR1 SGHNT and CDR2 YYREEE (reference sequence). Here the CDR3 DNA reads TGTGCCAGCAGCTTGGGCCCCCCGGGCACAGATACGCAGTATTTT. Encoded protein: CASSLGPPGTDTQYF.

V usage is TRBV30 and J usage is TRBJ1-1; 7 nucleotides agree with TRBD1. This CDR3 is built from 15 residues. The V gene end was trimmed by 0 bases and the J gene end by 4 bases; junction bases not matched to a gene: 8. The V gene's germline CDR1 is GTSNPN and CDR2 SVGIG (reference sequence). As DNA, the CDR3 is TGTGCCTGGAGTGTACCCCGAGCAGGGGGCACTGAAGCTTTCTTT. Amino acid sequence: CAWSVPRAGGTEAFF.

V is TRBV5-4 and J is TRBJ2-7, with D maybe TRBD2 (7 bases). With 3 bases removed from V and 6 bases from J, the gap between germline ends came to 16 bases. Germline-derived CDR1 and CDR2 are SGHNT and YYREEE (reference sequence). The CDR3 extends over 14 amino acids. The CDR3 spells CASSWAGDNREQYF. CDR3 DNA: TGTGCCAGCAGCTGGGCGGGGGACAATCGCGAGCAGTACTTC.

The rearrangement links TRBV19 to TRBJ2-2; weak D call: TRBD1 (5 bases). Germline CDR1 reads LNHDA; CDR2 reads SQIVND (reference sequence). The CDR3 spans 18 residues. V was pared by 0 bases and J by 5 bases, with 19 bases between. The CDR3 bases are TGTGCCAGTAGTATAGATATTTCAGGGCTAAGCGTTACCGGGGAGCTGTTTTTT. This sequence encodes CASSIDISGLSVTGELFF.

The chain joins TRBV5-6 to TRBJ2-7, with 7 bases matching TRBD1. This CDR3 spans 14 amino acids. Germline values: CDR1 SGHDT, CDR2 YYEEEE. Germline trimming cut 4 bases from V and 2 bases from J; bases unmatched to any gene: 6. Written as DNA, the CDR3 is TGTGCCAGCAGCGCCGGGACAGCCACCTACGAGCAGTACTTC. It yields the protein CASSAGTATYEQYF.

This clone was detected only a few times. This chain connects TRBV19 to TRBJ1-2, with no clear D. Germline-derived CDR1 and CDR2 are LNHDA and SQIVND (reference sequence). V was pared by 10 bases and J by 5 bases, with 11 bases between. The CDR3 totals 11 residues. This CDR3 reads CATTDWYGYTF. In DNA form, the CDR3 reads TGTGCCACCACGGACTGGTATGGCTACACCTTC.

The chain links TRBV4-1 to TRBJ1-1, with 10 bases matching TRBD1. Germline CDR1 and CDR2: MGHRA and YSYEKL. V lost 0 bases and J lost 5; bases outside the gene matches: 6. This CDR3 region has 16 residues. The CDR3 region has the DNA TGCGCCAGCAGCCAAGATCTCGGGACAGGGGAAACTGAAGCTTTCTTT. Translated, it gives CASSQDLGTGETEAFF.

The genes are TRBV12-5 and TRBJ1-1; 8 bases are a match to TRBD1. The CDR3 is 14 amino acids. Germline V gene lookup returns CDR1 LGHNT and CDR2 FRNRAP. The CDR3 coding sequence is TGTGCCACCCGAACAGGGGGAGAGAACACTGAAGCTTTCTTT. Its protein is CATRTGGENTEAFF. Looking up the rest from reference TRBV12-5 and TRBJ1-1 gives the full variable domain: DARVTQTPRHKVTEMGQEVTMRCQPILGHNTVFWYRQTMMQGLELLAYFRNRAPLDDSGMPKDRFSAEMPDATLATLKIQPSEPRDSAVYFCATRTGGENTEAFFGQGTRLTVV.

The chain links TRBV11-2 to TRBJ2-7; 8 nucleotides line up with TRBD2. Germline CDR1 reads SGHAT; CDR2 reads FQNNGV. The V and J ends lost 4 bases and 0 bases, in that order; junction bases with no gene match: 8. CDR3 length: 16 residues. The CDR3 DNA is TGTGCCAGCAGCTCGGCCGGGCGGGGGGTCTCCTACGAGCAGTACTTC. This translates into CASSSAGRGVSYEQYF.

The genes are TRBV12-5 and TRBJ1-5, with TRBD1 matching 9 bases. Trimming took 2 bases from V and 6 from J; bases not matched to a gene: 8. Germline CDR1 and CDR2: LGHNT and FRNRAP. This CDR3 has 16 residues. In DNA, the CDR3 is TGTGCTAGTGGTTTGACGGGACAGGGCAGATTTCAGCCCCAGCATTTT. Translating gives CASGLTGQGRFQPQHF.

This chain uses TRBV19 with TRBJ1-4, with TRBD1 as a possible D gene (5 bases). The CDR3 runs 14 residues. Germline V lookup: CDR1 LNHDA, CDR2 SQIVND (reference sequence). Trimming shortened V by 5 bases and J by 6 bases, and 13 bases separated the two germline ends. The CDR3 spells CASSSPGGDEKLFF. The CDR3, as DNA: TGTGCCAGTAGTTCCCCCGGAGGGGATGAAAAACTGTTTTTT.

This clone came up a few times. The chain is built from TRBV28 and TRBJ1-1; D is possibly TRBD1 (6 bases). Germline CDR1 reads MDHEN; CDR2 reads SYDVKM. Trimming took off 3 bases at V and 4 bases at J, with 12 bases between the two ends. The CDR3 spans 14 residues. The CDR3 loop reads CASSLRDIGTEAFF. As DNA, the CDR3 is TGTGCCAGCAGTTTGAGGGACATTGGCACTGAAGCTTTCTTT.

The rearrangement joins TRBV29-1 to TRBJ2-5; 7 positions agree with TRBD2. This CDR3 comprises 12 residues. Germline trimming cut 3 bases from V and 2 bases from J; bases unmatched to any gene: 0. Germline loops: CDR1 SQVTM, CDR2 ANQGSEA. CDR3 amino acids: CSVEGLQETQYF. In DNA form, the CDR3 reads TGCAGCGTTGAGGGACTACAAGAGACCCAGTACTTC.

V and J are TRBV4-1 and TRBJ1-1; D remains unclear. CDR1 and CDR2 from the germline V gene are MGHRA and YSYEKL. The CDR3 has 13 residues. V was pared by 6 bases and J by 0 bases, with 8 bases between. CDR3 protein: CASRGGVNTEAFF. CDR3 DNA sequence: TGCGCCAGCAGGGGCGGGGTGAACACTGAAGCTTTCTTT.